One and the same sample provided the 31 T cell receptor beta chains below, sequenced in a study of blood T cell repertoires in COVID-19. The data were produced by immunoSEQ multiplex PCR, yet TCRdb's version contains in-frame clones alone and is incomplete. The sample yields about 220,000 clones, roughly 80% seen once. The sample taken for sequencing was peripheral blood. Source of these receptors: a man between 25 and 39 years old with active or convalescent COVID-19.

CDR3 in amino acids: CASRDSSLGYGYTF. For the CDR3, the DNA is TGTGCCAGCAGGGACTCCAGTCTGGGCTATGGCTACACCTTC. The chain recombines TRBV6-6 with TRBJ1-2; no definite D call. The length of the CDR3 is 14 residues. V dropped 6 bases and J dropped 4 bases, with 15 bases sitting between them. The germline CDR1 and CDR2 sequences are MNHNY and SVGAGI (reference sequence).

This clone came up once. J is TRBJ2-1 and V is TRBV2; TRBD1 matches 7 bases. V lost 4 bases, J lost 8 bases, and 8 bases stayed unmatched. Germline values: CDR1 SNHLY, CDR2 FYNNEI. CDR3 length: 14 residues. CDR3 DNA: TGTGCCAGCAGTGGCCTAGAAGGGGGCGATGAGCAGTTCTTC. Its protein is CASSGLEGGDEQFF. Together with reference TRBV2 and TRBJ2-1, the CDR3 gives the full variable domain: EPEVTQTPSHQVTQMGQEVILRCVPISNHLYFYWYRQILGQKVEFLVSFYNNEISEKSEIFDDQFSVERPDGSNFTLKIRSTKLEDSAMYFCASSGLEGGDEQFFGPGTRLTVL.

This chain connects TRBV30 to TRBJ2-6; D perhaps matches TRBD1 (6 bases). Germline-derived CDR1 and CDR2 are GTSNPN and SVGIG (reference sequence). Trimming stripped 1 base from V and 4 bases from J, with 11 bases between. The CDR3 is 15 amino acids. The CDR3 DNA sequence: TGTGCCTGGAGTGCAGGGGCCGGAGGGGCCAACGTCCTGACTTTC. Its protein product is CAWSAGAGGANVLTF.

The chain links TRBV19 to TRBJ1-4, with TRBD1 matching over 8 bases. There are 16 residues in the CDR3. CDR1 is LNHDA, CDR2 SQIVND, per germline (reference sequence). Trimming removed 5 bases from V and 6 bases from J; junction bases left unmatched: 11. CDR3 protein: CASSSWTGLMDEKLFF. CDR3 nucleotide sequence: TGTGCCAGTAGTTCCTGGACAGGGCTAATGGATGAAAAACTGTTTTTT.

The sample holds a few counts of this clone. The CDR3 DNA reads TGTGCCAGCAGCTTAGTTCCCGGGAGAGGCGCCTACAATGAGCAGTTCTTC. As protein: CASSLVPGRGAYNEQFF. The chain is built from TRBV7-2 and TRBJ2-1; a weak D match, TRBD2 (6 bases). V lost 1 base and J 2 bases, leaving 15 bases between the germline ends. Germline V gene sequence: CDR1 SGHTA, CDR2 FQGNSA. This CDR3 is 17 amino acids long.

CDR3 sequence (DNA): TGCGCCAGCAGCTTGGGGGTCAGGGGAATTACCGGGGAGCTGTTTTTT. It yields the protein CASSLGVRGITGELFF. V is TRBV5-1 and J is TRBJ2-2, with D perhaps TRBD1 (6 bases). V lost 0 bases and J 5 bases, leaving 14 bases between the germline ends. Germline V gives CDR1 SGHRS, CDR2 YFSETQ. CDR3 length: 16 residues.

This chain uses TRBV7-9 with TRBJ1-4; possibly TRBD1 for D (5 bases). This CDR3 comprises 14 residues. Germline V gene data show CDR1 as SEHNR and CDR2 as FQNEAQ (reference sequence). Trimming shortened V by 6 bases and J by 2 bases, and 10 bases separated the two germline ends. Here the CDR3 reads CASSPGRTNEKLFF. The CDR3 DNA sequence: TGTGCCAGCAGTCCAGGGCGGACTAATGAAAAACTGTTTTTT.

The CDR3 bases are TGTGCCAGCAGCCAGAACCGGGACAGTTACAATGAGCAGTTCTTC. This translates into CASSQNRDSYNEQFF. V gene TRBV14 combines with J gene TRBJ2-1, with TRBD1 matching 7 bases. Germline assignment: CDR1 SGHDN and CDR2 FVKESK. Trimming took 3 bases from V and 4 from J; bases not matched to a gene: 6. The CDR3 contains 15 residues.

In DNA form, the CDR3 reads TGTGCCAGTAAAGAGCGGGCGGCACCAGATACGCAGTATTTT. Translation: CASKERAAPDTQYF. V is TRBV19 and J is TRBJ2-3; possible D gene TRBD2, 6 bases. V lost 7 bases and J lost 4, with 15 bases in between. Germline V gives CDR1 LNHDA, CDR2 SQIVND (reference sequence). This CDR3 is 14 amino acids long.

The chain has TRBV6-5 and TRBJ1-5; D might be TRBD1 (5 bases). CDR1 MNHEY and CDR2 SVGAGI come from the germline V gene. This CDR3 has 15 amino acids. Trimming shortened V by 6 bases and J by 2 bases, and 14 bases separated the two germline ends. CDR3 coding DNA: TGTGCCAGCAGCTACGGGGCCTTGGGCAATCAGCCCCAGCATTTT. This codes for CASSYGALGNQPQHF.

Remarks on this clone: Other DNA sequences of this sample code for an identical CDR3. V gene TRBV7-2 combines with J gene TRBJ2-3; D not certain. The germline V and J ends were trimmed by 1 base and 2 bases, with 10 bases remaining between them. Germline loops: CDR1 SGHTA, CDR2 FQGNSA. The CDR3 has 15 residues. The CDR3 region is CASSLVGGTTDTQYF. CDR3 nucleotide sequence: TGTGCCAGCAGCTTAGTCGGCGGAACCACAGATACGCAGTATTTT.

The chain couples TRBV13 to TRBJ2-1, with 7 bases that match TRBD1. The CDR3 has 15 residues. J gave up 8 bases and V 1 base, and 8 bases lay outside the gene matches. CDR1 is PRHDT, CDR2 FYEKMQ, per germline (reference sequence). The CDR3 DNA reads as TGTGCCAGCAGCTTAGAGGGGGCGACGGGCGATGAGCAGTTCTTC. Protein product: CASSLEGATGDEQFF.

The chain has TRBV15 and TRBJ2-7, with 7 bases fitting TRBD1. Germline V gene lookup returns CDR1 LNHNV and CDR2 YYDKDF (reference sequence). CDR3 length: 12 amino acids. With V trimmed by 6 bases and J by 5 bases, 4 bases remained unmatched. CDR3 in amino acids: CATSTDRDEQYF. The CDR3 DNA reads as TGTGCCACCAGTACCGACAGGGACGAGCAGTACTTC.

The chain joins TRBV7-2 to TRBJ2-5; perhaps TRBD2 as D (7 bases). Trimming removed 3 bases from V and 5 bases from J, with 16 bases in between. The CDR3 length is 15 residues. Germline CDR1 and CDR2: SGHTA and FQGNSA. The chain's CDR3 is CASSFSGGREETQYF. The CDR3 coding sequence is TGTGCCAGCAGCTTCTCCGGGGGGCGGGAGGAGACCCAGTACTTC.

The CDR3 coding sequence is TGTGCCAGTAGTACCCGGGACGGCGCCAGGGGCTATGGCTACACCTTC. Protein: CASSTRDGARGYGYTF. The chain employs TRBV19 and TRBJ1-2; possibly TRBD1 for D (6 bases). CDR3 size: 16 residues. CDR1 and CDR2 (germline): LNHDA, SQIVND (reference sequence). The V end lost 4 bases, the J end lost 4 bases, and 19 bases lay between the germline ends.

The rearrangement joins TRBV30 to TRBJ1-4; the D is unclear. The CDR3 runs to 13 residues. The V and J ends lost 6 bases and 5 bases respectively, with 13 bases between them. Germline V gene lookup returns CDR1 GTSNPN and CDR2 SVGIG (reference sequence). CDR3 in DNA: TGTGCCTGTCGCCCGAACTTAAATGAAAAACTGTTTTTT. It is translated as CACRPNLNEKLFF.

This clone was picked up one time. This chain links TRBV11-3 with TRBJ2-1; the D gene is possibly TRBD1 (6 bases). V was pared by 5 bases and J by 0 bases, with 11 bases between. The CDR3 length is 15 residues. Germline V CDR1 and CDR2: SGHNT, YENEEA. CDR3 protein: CASSRRDNSYNEQFF. The CDR3 coding sequence is TGTGCCAGCAGCCGCCGGGACAACTCCTACAATGAGCAGTTCTTC.

The gene calls are TRBV6-5 and TRBJ1-5, with 9 nucleotides matching TRBD1. Trimming at V came to 5 bases and at J to 3 bases, leaving 5 bases not matched to a gene. This CDR3 is built from 15 residues. Germline CDR1 is MNHEY and CDR2 is SVGAGI. The CDR3 DNA sequence: TGTGCCAGCAGTCCGGACAGGGGATACAATCAGCCCCAGCATTTT. This gives the protein CASSPDRGYNQPQHF.

The chain has TRBV6-5 and TRBJ1-1; D not certain. CDR1 and CDR2 from the germline V gene are MNHEY and SVGAGI. Trimming stripped 7 bases from V and 2 bases from J, with 11 bases between. This CDR3 comprises 13 residues. CDR3 loop: CASTTRGNTEAFF. The DNA for the CDR3 is TGTGCCAGCACTACTCGGGGAAACACTGAAGCTTTCTTT.

The chain combines TRBV21-1 with TRBJ1-3; the table names TRBD1, a call not compared with the DNA. TRBV21-1 is given as a pseudogene. This CDR3 is built from 17 residues. In DNA form, the CDR3 reads TGTGCCAGCAGCAAAATGCGACAGCAATTCTCTGGAAACACCATATATTTT. Translation: CASSKMRQQFSGNTIYF.

The chain uses TRBV7-9 and TRBJ2-1, with D unresolved. The V and J ends lost 3 bases and 11 bases respectively, with 8 bases between them. There are 11 residues in the CDR3. The germline V gene has CDR1 SEHNR and CDR2 FQNEAQ (reference sequence). DNA for the CDR3: TGTGCCAGCAGCTTGGAGCTGCAGCAGTTCTTC. Translated: CASSLELQQFF.

The chain employs TRBV30 and TRBJ2-7, with D hard to call. CDR3 size: 13 residues. Trimming pared 8 bases from V and 7 bases from J, leaving 21 bases between. CDR1 is GTSNPN and CDR2 is SVGIG in the germline V gene (reference sequence). This chain's CDR3 is CAITGTVRIEQYF. CDR3 DNA sequence: TGTGCCATCACCGGCACAGTCAGGATAGAGCAGTACTTC.

For the CDR3, the DNA is TGTGCCAGCAGTGCGACCAGGGGGATCTTCTCTGGAAACACCATATATTTT. Protein sequence: CASSATRGIFSGNTIYF. This chain connects TRBV6-1 to TRBJ1-3, with 7 nucleotides matching TRBD1. V lost 4 bases to trimming and J lost 0 bases; unmatched junction nucleotides: 9. The CDR3 extends over 17 amino acids. Germline values: CDR1 MNHNS, CDR2 SASEGT.

The chain carries TRBV9 and TRBJ2-5, with no clear D. Germline V gene data show CDR1 as SGDLS and CDR2 as YYNGEE. The V and J ends lost 4 bases and 3 bases respectively, with 13 bases between them. The CDR3 spans 14 residues. The CDR3 sequence: CASSPVGEEETQYF. The DNA for the CDR3 is TGTGCCAGCAGCCCCGTCGGAGAAGAAGAGACCCAGTACTTC.

The chain couples TRBV3-1 (or the pseudogene TRBV3-2) to TRBJ2-5; 8 bases are a match to TRBD2. CDR1 is LGHDT, CDR2 YNNKEL, per germline (reference sequence). CDR3 size: 15 residues. The ends lost 0 bases at V and 4 bases at J; junction bases unmatched: 4. The CDR3 nucleotides are TGTGCCAGCAGCCAAGATGCGGGGGGACCAGAGACCCAGTACTTC. Protein: CASSQDAGGPETQYF.

V gene TRBV11-2 combines with J gene TRBJ1-1, with D possibly being TRBD1 (6 bases). The germline gives CDR1 SGHAT, CDR2 FQNNGV. Deletions cut 0 bases from V and 4 bases from J, with 9 bases between. The CDR3 extends over 14 amino acids. This CDR3 is CASSLDIGGTEAFF. The CDR3 nucleotides read TGTGCCAGCAGCTTAGATATAGGGGGCACTGAAGCTTTCTTT.

The rearrangement joins TRBV6-5 to TRBJ2-5; a possible D gene is TRBD1 (5 bases). Germline CDR1 is MNHEY and CDR2 is SVGAGI. V lost 6 bases and J 1 base, leaving 12 bases between the germline ends. This CDR3 has 14 residues. DNA of the CDR3: TGTGCCAGCAGACCCCAGGGTTTCCAAGAGACCCAGTACTTC. Residues: CASRPQGFQETQYF.

This sequence joins TRBV7-2 and TRBJ1-3, with D perhaps TRBD1 (6 bases). V lost 5 bases and J lost 4, with 21 bases in between. CDR1 is SGHTA, CDR2 FQGNSA, per germline. CDR3 length: 17 residues. The CDR3 bases are TGTGCCAGCAGCCTTTCCCCGGGGGGCGGTATCGGAAACACCATATATTTT. Translation: CASSLSPGGGIGNTIYF. The entire variable domain, with the rest obtained from reference TRBV7-2 and TRBJ1-3, is as follows: GAGVSQSPSNKVTEKGKDVELRCDPISGHTALYWYRQSLGQGLEFLIYFQGNSAPDKSGLPSDRFSAERTGGSVSTLTIQRTQQEDSAVYLCASSLSPGGGIGNTIYFGEGSWLTVV.

This clone has more than one count but fewer than ten. The gene calls are TRBV4-2 and TRBJ1-6; perhaps TRBD1 as D (5 bases). The V gene lost 7 bases and the J gene lost 6 bases, with 13 bases spanning the gap. Per germline, CDR1 LGHNA and CDR2 YNFKEQ. The CDR3 covers 14 residues. The CDR3 protein is CASTHDSLNSPLHF. CDR3 DNA: TGTGCCAGCACCCACGACAGCCTTAATTCACCCCTCCACTTT.

The J gene is TRBJ2-7, the V gene TRBV3-1 (or the pseudogene TRBV3-2), with 7 bases lining up with TRBD2. CDR3 length: 15 amino acids. The J segment lost 0 bases and the V segment lost 2 bases, leaving 4 bases of the junction unmatched. Per germline, CDR1 LGHDT and CDR2 YNNKEL (reference sequence). The chain's CDR3 is CASSQPGRSSYEQYF. In DNA, the CDR3 is TGTGCCAGCAGCCAACCCGGGAGGAGCTCCTACGAGCAGTACTTC.

The rearrangement joins TRBV4-1 to TRBJ1-5, with D perhaps TRBD1 (6 bases). Trimming took off 0 bases at V and 1 base at J, with 16 bases between the two ends. Germline assignment: CDR1 MGHRA and CDR2 YSYEKL. The CDR3 sequence is 18 residues long. CDR3 in amino acids: CASSQDYSGVGSNQPQHF. The CDR3 coding sequence is TGCGCCAGCAGCCAAGATTACTCAGGGGTGGGGAGCAATCAGCCCCAGCATTTT.